This T cell receptor (beta chain) was captured in a study of T-cell memory formation after mild COVID-19. The study, taken as a whole, reports: Cross-reactive memory appears to have joined, as suggested by some responding clones showing up in pre-infection memory.

Germline values: CDR1 SEHNR, CDR2 FQNEAQ (reference sequence). V was clipped by 5 bases and J by 2 bases, with 21 bases between them. The CDR3 has 18 residues. 5'RACE, which relied on constant-segment primers, yielded TCR alpha and TCR beta cDNA libraries carrying sample barcodes and UMIs. TCRdb ran MiXCR on the 5' RACE reads and lists one entry per CDR3 protein. The sample lists 400,000 to 500,000 distinct CDR3 sequences, roughly 24% occurring once. A remark on this clonotype: Its antigen is unknown.

The sequence was collected from an adult woman who had mild COVID-19 (a few samples of this study predate the infection). Cell type and time point are not known. Sequenced sample: PBMCs or a T cell subset sorted from them (not recorded which). J is TRBJ1-4 and V is TRBV7-9; no clear D. The DNA of the CDR3 is TGTGCCAGCAGCGGCCGGGCCGAAATGGCCGCGACTAATGAAAAACTGTTTTTT. Residues: CASSGRAEMAATNEKLFF.